Listed below are T cell receptor beta chains from one sample, sequenced in a study of shared clonotypes between healthy human individuals. Measured with immunoSEQ multiplex PCR; TCRdb has only the in-frame clones, and not every one. Of around 2,000,000 clones in the sample, about 93% are singletons; the top ten hold 1.5% to 2%. Sequencing input: naive CD8+ T cells from PBMCs. The source of these receptors is a man between 18 and 29 years old in good health. Some clones in this sample may be carry-over from other donors' samples. Both conserved end residues are part of each CDR3. A D gene is named only where the DNA matches it firmly. Where a row states a size, it is once, few, many or the class of an expanded clone; other rows omit it.

CASSSSLAEPAKNIQYF	TGTGCCAGCAGCTCTTCACTAGCCGAACCAGCCAAAAACATTCAGTACTTC	NA	NA	TRBV7-9	TRBJ2-4
CSIKTEGYTF	TGCAGCATTAAGACGGAAGGCTACACCTTC	NA	NA	TRBV29-1	TRBJ1-2
CASSLTGGSYEQYF	TGTGCCAGCAGTTTGACAGGGGGCTCCTACGAGCAGTACTTC	NA	TRBD1	TRBV27	TRBJ2-7
CASSGARAGAYGYTF	TGTGCCAGCAGCGGTGCACGGGCGGGGGCCTATGGCTACACCTTC	once	NA	TRBV9	TRBJ1-2
CASSEPENGDTEAFF	TGTGCCAGCAGCGAACCAGAGAACGGGGACACTGAAGCTTTCTTT	NA	NA	TRBV7-8	TRBJ1-1
CAWSPRDGDYEQYF	TGTGCCTGGAGTCCACGGGACGGTGATTACGAGCAGTACTTC	NA	NA	TRBV30	TRBJ2-7
CASSLRFLLGNNEKLFF	TGTGCCAGCAGCTTACGTTTCCTTCTGGGTAATAATGAAAAACTGTTTTTT	NA	NA	TRBV7-2	TRBJ1-4
CASSSGTSPPGETQYF	TGTGCCAGCAGTTCCGGGACTAGCCCACCGGGGGAGACCCAGTACTTC	NA	TRBD2	TRBV28	TRBJ2-5
CASSSPRESSGNTIYF	TGTGCCAGCAGTTCACCCAGGGAGTCCTCTGGAAACACCATATATTTT	NA	NA	TRBV6-5	TRBJ1-3
CASSLLGVNQPQHF	TGTGCCAGCAGTCTACTAGGGGTCAATCAGCCCCAGCATTTT	NA	NA	TRBV6-5	TRBJ1-5
CSARDRDYNEQFF	TGCAGCGCCCGGGACAGGGACTACAATGAGCAGTTCTTC	NA	TRBD1	TRBV29-1	TRBJ2-1
CASSRTGINEKLFF	TGTGCCAGTAGTAGGACAGGGATCAATGAAAAACTGTTTTTT	NA	TRBD1	TRBV19	TRBJ1-4
CASSSLPFTTTKAPEQYF	TGTGCCAGCAGTTCGTTACCCTTTACTACCACCAAGGCCCCCGAGCAGTACTTC	once	NA	TRBV28	TRBJ2-7
CASSSGVGLEAFF	TGCGCCAGCAGCTCGGGAGTCGGCCTTGAAGCTTTCTTT	few	NA	TRBV5-1	TRBJ1-1
CASSLPQAYSYNEQFF	TGTGCCAGCAGCTTACCGCAGGCCTACTCCTACAATGAGCAGTTCTTC	NA	NA	TRBV11-2	TRBJ2-1
CASSPEWTGALEQYF	TGTGCCAGCTCACCAGAGTGGACTGGGGCTCTCGAGCAGTACTTC	NA	NA	TRBV18	TRBJ2-7
CAWSVYDSYASNYGYTF	TGTGCCTGGAGTGTATACGACAGTTACGCTTCTAACTATGGCTACACCTTC	NA	NA	TRBV30	TRBJ1-2
CASTLLGTGGNQPQHF	TGTGCCAGTACCCTCTTAGGGACAGGAGGCAATCAGCCCCAGCATTTT	NA	TRBD1	TRBV19	TRBJ1-5
CASSWPTGTGWTDTQYF	TGTGCCAGCAGCTGGCCAACCGGGACAGGATGGACAGATACGCAGTATTTT	NA	TRBD1	TRBV11-2	TRBJ2-3
CAIRDRENTEAFF	TGTGCCATCAGGGACAGAGAGAACACTGAAGCTTTCTTT	NA	NA	TRBV10-3	TRBJ1-1
CASSLSRNEQFF	TGCGCCAGCAGCCTGAGTCGAAATGAGCAGTTCTTC	NA	NA	TRBV4-1	TRBJ2-1
CASSLDRGEQYF	TGTGCCAGCAGCCTGGACAGGGGAGAGCAGTACTTC	NA	TRBD1	TRBV13	TRBJ2-7
CASSATGGLTEAFF	TGTGCCAGCAGCGCGACAGGGGGTCTCACTGAAGCTTTCTTT	once	TRBD1	TRBV7-9	TRBJ1-1
CASSSTGGRDFEQYF	TGTGCCAGCAGCTCGACAGGGGGTCGCGACTTCGAGCAGTACTTC	NA	TRBD1	TRBV7-3	TRBJ2-7
CASSLPTGTVPANEKLFF	TGCGCCAGCAGCTTGCCCACCGGGACAGTCCCTGCAAATGAAAAACTGTTTTTT	NA	TRBD1	TRBV5-1	TRBJ1-4
CASSVTTDRGSVTSYNEQFF	TGTGCCAGCAGCGTCACCACGGACAGGGGAAGTGTAACCTCCTACAATGAGCAGTTCTTC	once	TRBD1	TRBV9	TRBJ2-1
CASSHYGGQDTGELFF	TGTGCCAGCAGCCACTATGGTGGACAGGACACCGGGGAGCTGTTTTTT	NA	TRBD1	TRBV28	TRBJ2-2
CASSSLTRDEQFF	TGTGCCAGCAGTTCCCTGACTAGAGATGAGCAGTTCTTC	NA	NA	TRBV27	TRBJ2-1
CASSIPYGLNTEAFF	TGTGCCAGTAGTATTCCCTACGGGTTGAACACTGAAGCTTTCTTT	NA	NA	TRBV19	TRBJ1-1
CASSYDDRGRDYNEQFF	TGCGCCAGCAGCTACGATGACAGGGGGCGCGACTACAATGAGCAGTTCTTC	NA	TRBD1	TRBV5-1	TRBJ2-1
CASSPGDRGWIYEQYF	TGTGCCAGCTCACCGGGAGACAGGGGTTGGATCTACGAGCAGTACTTC	NA	TRBD1	TRBV18	TRBJ2-7
CASSAHPGQGRGTEAFF	TGTGCCAGCAGTGCTCACCCGGGACAGGGGAGGGGCACTGAAGCTTTCTTT	NA	TRBD1	TRBV6-1	TRBJ1-1
CASGEGDFSYEQYF	TGTGCCAGCGGGGAAGGGGACTTCTCCTACGAGCAGTACTTC	NA	NA	TRBV28	TRBJ2-7
CASSPQKAPYEQYF	TGTGCCAGCAGCCCGCAGAAGGCACCCTACGAGCAGTACTTC	NA	NA	TRBV7-6	TRBJ2-7
CASSLIMGSDQPQHF	TGTGCCAGCAGTTTAATTATGGGGTCCGATCAGCCCCAGCATTTT	NA	NA	TRBV27	TRBJ1-5
CASSRDRVGVYEQYF	TGTGCCAGCAGCCGGGACAGGGTTGGGGTCTACGAGCAGTACTTC	NA	TRBD1	TRBV7-2	TRBJ2-7
CASSFGPGNTIYF	TGTGCCAGCAGCTTCGGGCCTGGAAACACCATATATTTT	NA	NA	TRBV5-4	TRBJ1-3
CASRYRGTAYNEQFF	TGTGCCAGCAGGTACAGGGGGACGGCCTACAATGAGCAGTTCTTC	NA	TRBD1	TRBV27	TRBJ2-1
CSVGQGYGYTF	TGCAGCGTAGGACAGGGTTATGGCTACACCTTC	once	TRBD1	TRBV29-1	TRBJ1-2
CASSFAGSYTGELFF	TGTGCCAGCAGCTTCGCCGGATCGTACACCGGGGAGCTGTTTTTT	NA	NA	TRBV7-2	TRBJ2-2
CASYDRYSTDTQYF	TGTGCCAGTTACGACAGATATAGCACAGATACGCAGTATTTT	NA	NA	TRBV19	TRBJ2-3
CASSPESAGPGQPQHF	TGTGCCAGCAGTCCGGAGTCGGCAGGGCCCGGGCAGCCCCAGCATTTT	NA	NA	TRBV28	TRBJ1-5
CASSPEGTNEKLFF	TGTGCCAGCAGCCCGGAGGGAACTAATGAAAAACTGTTTTTT	NA	NA	TRBV7-8	TRBJ1-4
CASSEALRRTYEGTGELFF	TGTGCCAGCAGTGAAGCGCTTCGTAGGACTTATGAGGGTACCGGGGAGCTGTTTTTT	NA	NA	TRBV6-1	TRBJ2-2
CSVELGLAGVSGLDTQYF	TGCAGCGTCGAATTAGGACTAGCGGGAGTATCTGGTTTAGATACGCAGTATTTT	NA	TRBD2	TRBV29-1	TRBJ2-3
CASSPRTGVKGYGYTF	TGTGCCAGCAGTCCCCGGACAGGGGTGAAAGGATATGGCTACACCTTC	NA	TRBD1	TRBV28	TRBJ1-2
CASSLGPTLLNTIYF	TGTGCCAGCAGCTTAGGACCAACGTTATTAAACACCATATATTTT	NA	NA	TRBV7-9	TRBJ1-3
CASSLTGGLGLWEQYF	TGTGCCAGCAGCCTCACAGGGGGACTTGGCCTCTGGGAGCAGTACTTC	NA	TRBD1	TRBV7-3	TRBJ2-7
CASSDRTGGEGYTF	TGTGCCAGCAGCGACCGGACAGGGGGCGAAGGCTACACCTTC	NA	TRBD1	TRBV7-9	TRBJ1-2
CAIRGLVDNEQFF	TGTGCCATCAGGGGGTTAGTGGACAATGAGCAGTTCTTC	once	NA	TRBV10-3	TRBJ2-1
CASSELERTGNYEQYF	TGTGCCAGCAGTGAATTGGAAAGGACAGGCAACTACGAGCAGTACTTC	NA	TRBD1	TRBV2	TRBJ2-7
CASSFGGYRASSYEQYF	TGTGCCAGCAGTTTTGGGGGATACAGGGCTTCTTCCTACGAGCAGTACTTC	NA	NA	TRBV2	TRBJ2-7
CASSYGESGELFF	TGTGCCAGCAGTTATGGGGAGTCCGGGGAGCTGTTTTTT	NA	NA	TRBV6-5	TRBJ2-2
CASSSGRASSYEQYF	TGTGCCAGTAGTAGCGGGAGAGCGAGCTCCTACGAGCAGTACTTC	NA	TRBD2	TRBV19	TRBJ2-7
CASSFPTDTQYF	TGTGCCAGCAGCTTCCCCACAGATACGCAGTATTTT	few	NA	TRBV7-9	TRBJ2-3